This T cell receptor beta chain was sequenced in a study of shared T cell receptors in the human thymus. This clone was observed a handful of times. Method: immunoSEQ multiplex PCR; TCRdb's copy keeps in-frame clones and lacks some. The sample comprises approximately 730,000 clones, approximately 85% of which are singletons, and more than 0.008% rests with the top ten. This CDR3 region has 18 residues. Trimming took 4 bases from V and 0 from J; bases not matched to a gene: 10. Germline CDR1 is SGHDT and CDR2 is YYEEEE. The same data also went into a second study, on human thymus T cells. That study reports: Resections that were taken during corrective heart surgery supplied the thymus tissue. Biased V and J segment usage appeared in thymus and peripheral blood.

The sample was thymocytes. The clonotype comes from a girl under three years old with a congenital heart defect. V usage is TRBV5-6 and J usage is TRBJ2-6; TRBD1 aligns across 7 bases. The CDR3 loop is CASSQNRGVDSGANVLTF. The DNA of the CDR3 is TGTGCCAGCAGCCAAAACAGGGGAGTAGACTCTGGGGCCAACGTCCTGACTTTC.